This entry is about one T cell receptor (beta chain). This entry comes from a study of blood T cell repertoires in COVID-19. The germline CDR1 and CDR2 sequences are SGHRS and YFSETQ. V gave up 0 bases and J gave up 5 bases; unmatched junction bases: 7. The CDR3 is made up of 15 amino acids. Under the authors' procedure: Reference gene primers were amplified, and this amplification served to estimate nucleated cell counts. Assay: immunoSEQ multiplex PCR; the TCRdb copy retains only in-frame clones and omits some. V, J and clone size are those of that table, while D and trimming were read from the DNA. The table has approximately 350,000 clones, about 90% seen once; the top ten hold about 6.7%.

The source material was peripheral blood. This clonotype originated in a woman between 65 and 79 years old with COVID-19, enrolled during active disease. The chain links TRBV5-1 to TRBJ1-1; 7 nucleotides line up with TRBD1. The CDR3: CASSLVQGVGTEAFF. CDR3 in DNA: TGCGCCAGCAGCTTGGTTCAGGGGGTAGGGACTGAAGCTTTCTTT.